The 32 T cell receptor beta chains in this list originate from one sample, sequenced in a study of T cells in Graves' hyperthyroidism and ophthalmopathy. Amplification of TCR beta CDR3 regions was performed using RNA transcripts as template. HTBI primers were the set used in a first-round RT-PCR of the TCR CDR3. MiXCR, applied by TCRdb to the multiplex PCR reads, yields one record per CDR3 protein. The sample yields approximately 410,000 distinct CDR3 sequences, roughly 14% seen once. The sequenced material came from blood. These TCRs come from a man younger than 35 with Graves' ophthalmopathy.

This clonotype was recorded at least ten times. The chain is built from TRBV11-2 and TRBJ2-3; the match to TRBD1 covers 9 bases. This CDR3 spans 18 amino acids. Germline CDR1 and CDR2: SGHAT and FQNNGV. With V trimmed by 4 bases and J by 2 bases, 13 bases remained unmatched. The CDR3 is CASSSNQGQGYYTDTQYF. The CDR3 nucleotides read TGTGCCAGCAGCTCGAACCAGGGACAGGGATACTACACAGATACGCAGTATTTT.

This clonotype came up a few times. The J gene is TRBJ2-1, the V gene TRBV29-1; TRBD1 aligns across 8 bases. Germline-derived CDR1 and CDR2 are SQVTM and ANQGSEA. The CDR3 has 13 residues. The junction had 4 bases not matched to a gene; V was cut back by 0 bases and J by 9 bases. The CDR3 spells CSVEDGQGFEQFF. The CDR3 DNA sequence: TGCAGCGTTGAAGATGGACAGGGTTTTGAGCAGTTCTTC.

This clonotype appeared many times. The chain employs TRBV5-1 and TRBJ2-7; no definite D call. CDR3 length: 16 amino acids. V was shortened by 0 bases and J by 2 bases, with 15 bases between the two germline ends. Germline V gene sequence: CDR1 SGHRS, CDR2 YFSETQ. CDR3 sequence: CASSLEDPGSPYEQYF. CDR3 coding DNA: TGCGCCAGCAGCTTGGAGGACCCCGGTAGCCCCTACGAGCAGTACTTC.

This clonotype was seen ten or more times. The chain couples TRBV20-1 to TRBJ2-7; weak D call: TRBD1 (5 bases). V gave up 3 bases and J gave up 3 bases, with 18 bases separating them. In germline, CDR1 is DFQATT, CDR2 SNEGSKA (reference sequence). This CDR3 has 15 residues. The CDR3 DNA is TGCAGTGCTAGGGCTCTCAGGGTGGATGGCTACGAGCAGTACTTC. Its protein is CSARALRVDGYEQYF.

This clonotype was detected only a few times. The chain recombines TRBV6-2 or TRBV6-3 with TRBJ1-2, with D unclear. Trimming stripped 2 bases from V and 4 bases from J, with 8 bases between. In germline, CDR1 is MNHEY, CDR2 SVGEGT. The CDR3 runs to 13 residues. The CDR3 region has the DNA TGTGCCAGCAGTTACGGGTTCCCCTATGGCTACACCTTC. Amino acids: CASSYGFPYGYTF.

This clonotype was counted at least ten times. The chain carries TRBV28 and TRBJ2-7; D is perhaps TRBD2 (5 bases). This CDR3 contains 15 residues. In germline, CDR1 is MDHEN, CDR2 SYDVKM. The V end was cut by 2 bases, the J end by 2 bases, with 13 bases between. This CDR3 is CASSLEGEVPYEQYF. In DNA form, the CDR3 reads TGTGCCAGCAGTTTAGAGGGCGAGGTCCCCTACGAGCAGTACTTC. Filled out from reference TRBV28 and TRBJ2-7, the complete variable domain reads DVKVTQSSRYLVKRTGEKVFLECVQDMDHENMFWYRQDPGLGLRLIYFSYDVKMKEKGDIPEGYSVSREKKERFSLILESASTNQTSMYLCASSLEGEVPYEQYFGPGTRLTVT.

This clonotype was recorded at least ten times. The CDR3 DNA follows: TGTGCCAGCAGCCTCATCCGGGACAGGGGGTGGACGGGAGGGCGGGCAGATACGCAGTATTTT. The encoded protein is CASSLIRDRGWTGGRADTQYF. The V gene is TRBV11-2, the J gene TRBJ2-3, with TRBD1 matching 11 bases. Germline lookup yields CDR1 SGHAT and CDR2 FQNNGV. The CDR3 extends over 21 amino acids. V shed 5 bases, J shed 4 bases, and the junction held 23 bases outside the gene matches.

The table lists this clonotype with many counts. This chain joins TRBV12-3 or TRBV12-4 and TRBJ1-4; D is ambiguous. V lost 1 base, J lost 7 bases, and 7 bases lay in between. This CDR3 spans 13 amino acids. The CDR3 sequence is CASSLGILEKLFF. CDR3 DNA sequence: TGTGCCAGCAGTTTAGGGATACTTGAAAAACTGTTTTTT.

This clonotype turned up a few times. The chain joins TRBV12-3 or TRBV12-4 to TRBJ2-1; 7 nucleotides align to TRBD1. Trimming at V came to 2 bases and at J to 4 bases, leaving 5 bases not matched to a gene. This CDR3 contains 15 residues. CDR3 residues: CASSLLPGGYNEQFF. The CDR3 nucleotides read TGTGCCAGCAGTTTACTTCCAGGGGGATACAATGAGCAGTTCTTC.

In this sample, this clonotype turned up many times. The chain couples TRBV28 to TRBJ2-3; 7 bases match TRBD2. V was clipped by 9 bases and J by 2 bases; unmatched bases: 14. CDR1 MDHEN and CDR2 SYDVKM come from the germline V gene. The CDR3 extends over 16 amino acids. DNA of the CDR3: TGTGCCAGTCCCCCGGAGGAACTAGCGTCCACAGATACGCAGTATTTT. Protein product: CASPPEELASTDTQYF. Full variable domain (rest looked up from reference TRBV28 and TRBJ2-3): DVKVTQSSRYLVKRTGEKVFLECVQDMDHENMFWYRQDPGLGLRLIYFSYDVKMKEKGDIPEGYSVSREKKERFSLILESASTNQTSMYLCASPPEELASTDTQYFGPGTRLTVL.

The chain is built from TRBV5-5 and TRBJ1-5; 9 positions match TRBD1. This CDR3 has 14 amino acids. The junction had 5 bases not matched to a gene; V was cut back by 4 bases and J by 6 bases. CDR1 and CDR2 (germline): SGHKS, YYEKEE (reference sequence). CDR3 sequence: CASSSTGGSQPQHF. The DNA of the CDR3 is TGTGCCAGCAGCAGTACAGGGGGCAGTCAGCCCCAGCATTTT.

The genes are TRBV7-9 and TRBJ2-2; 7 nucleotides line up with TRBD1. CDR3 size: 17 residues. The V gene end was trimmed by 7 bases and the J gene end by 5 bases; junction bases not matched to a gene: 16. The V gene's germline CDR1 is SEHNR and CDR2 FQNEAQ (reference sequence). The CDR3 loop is CASNPPSTGIITGELFF. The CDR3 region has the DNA TGTGCCAGCAACCCTCCCTCGACAGGGATAATAACCGGGGAGCTGTTTTTT.

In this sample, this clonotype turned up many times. CDR3 region: CASSFRDPGLTEQFF. The CDR3 nucleotides read TGTGCCAGCAGCTTCCGGGACCCCGGTCTTACTGAGCAGTTCTTC. The chain recombines TRBV7-2 with TRBJ2-1; D tentatively reads TRBD1 or TRBD2 (5 bases each). Germline values: CDR1 SGHTA, CDR2 FQGNSA. There are 15 residues in the CDR3. The V gene lost 3 bases and the J gene lost 9 bases, with 18 bases spanning the gap.

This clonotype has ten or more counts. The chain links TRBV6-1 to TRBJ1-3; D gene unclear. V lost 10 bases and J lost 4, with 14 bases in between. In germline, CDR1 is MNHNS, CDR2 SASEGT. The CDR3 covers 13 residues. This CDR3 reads CATEPGSGNTIYF. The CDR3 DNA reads TGTGCCACCGAGCCGGGAAGCGGAAACACCATATATTTT.

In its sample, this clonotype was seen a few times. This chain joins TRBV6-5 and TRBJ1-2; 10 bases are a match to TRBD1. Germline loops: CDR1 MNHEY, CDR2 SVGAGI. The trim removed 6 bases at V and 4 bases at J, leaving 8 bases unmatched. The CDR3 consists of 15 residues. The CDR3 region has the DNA TGTGCCAGCAGCAGTGGACAGGGGGTTTCCTATGGCTACACCTTC. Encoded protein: CASSSGQGVSYGYTF.

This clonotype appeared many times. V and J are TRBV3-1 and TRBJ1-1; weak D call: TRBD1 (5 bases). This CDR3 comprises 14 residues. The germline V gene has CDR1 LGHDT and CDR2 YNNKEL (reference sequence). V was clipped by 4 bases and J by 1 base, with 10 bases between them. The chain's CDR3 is CASSPPGGNTEAFF. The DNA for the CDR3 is TGTGCCAGCAGCCCCCCCGGGGGGAACACTGAAGCTTTCTTT. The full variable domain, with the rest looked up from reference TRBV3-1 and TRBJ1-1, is DTAVSQTPKYLVTQMGNDKSIKCEQNLGHDTMYWYKQDSKKFLKIMFSYNNKELIINETVPNRFSPKSPDKAHLNLHINSLELGDSAVYFCASSPPGGNTEAFFGQGTRLTVV.

CDR3 DNA sequence: TGTGCCAGTAGGCGGGGTCTAGCGGACCAAGAGACCCAGTACTTC. Amino acid sequence: CASRRGLADQETQYF. The chain employs TRBV19 and TRBJ2-5, with 7 positions matching TRBD2. J gave up 0 bases and V 6 bases, and 7 bases lay outside the gene matches. The germline V gene encodes CDR1 LNHDA and CDR2 SQIVND (reference sequence). This CDR3 spans 15 amino acids.

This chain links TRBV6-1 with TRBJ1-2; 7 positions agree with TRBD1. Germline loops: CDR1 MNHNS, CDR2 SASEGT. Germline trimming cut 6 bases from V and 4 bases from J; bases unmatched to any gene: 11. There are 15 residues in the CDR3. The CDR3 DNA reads TGTGCCAGCAGCCAGGCCGCGACAGGGCTCTATGGCTACACCTTC. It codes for CASSQAATGLYGYTF.

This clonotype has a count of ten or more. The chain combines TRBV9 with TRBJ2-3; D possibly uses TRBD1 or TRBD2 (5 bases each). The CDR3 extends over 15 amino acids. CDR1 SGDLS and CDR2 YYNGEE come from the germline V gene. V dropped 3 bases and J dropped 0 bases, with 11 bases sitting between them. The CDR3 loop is CASSGPGPSTDTQYF. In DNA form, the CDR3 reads TGTGCCAGCAGCGGCCCGGGACCCAGCACAGATACGCAGTATTTT.

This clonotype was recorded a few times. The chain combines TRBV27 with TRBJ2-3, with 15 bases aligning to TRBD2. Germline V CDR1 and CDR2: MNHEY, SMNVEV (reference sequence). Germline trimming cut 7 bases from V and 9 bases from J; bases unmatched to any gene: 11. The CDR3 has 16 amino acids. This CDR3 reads CASIGLAGGIAVTQYF. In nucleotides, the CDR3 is TGTGCCAGCATCGGACTAGCGGGGGGGATTGCAGTCACGCAGTATTTT.

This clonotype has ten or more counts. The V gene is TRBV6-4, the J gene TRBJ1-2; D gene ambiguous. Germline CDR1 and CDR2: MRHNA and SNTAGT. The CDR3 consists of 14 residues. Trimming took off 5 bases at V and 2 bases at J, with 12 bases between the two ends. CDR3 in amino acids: CASSFASGNYGYTF. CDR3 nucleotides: TGTGCCAGCAGTTTCGCCAGCGGAAACTATGGCTACACCTTC.

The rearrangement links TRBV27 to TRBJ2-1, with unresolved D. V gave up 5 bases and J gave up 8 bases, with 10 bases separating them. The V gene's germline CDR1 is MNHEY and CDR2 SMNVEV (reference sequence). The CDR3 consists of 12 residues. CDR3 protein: CASSPQRDEQFF. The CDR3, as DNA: TGTGCCAGCAGTCCGCAAAGGGATGAGCAGTTCTTC.

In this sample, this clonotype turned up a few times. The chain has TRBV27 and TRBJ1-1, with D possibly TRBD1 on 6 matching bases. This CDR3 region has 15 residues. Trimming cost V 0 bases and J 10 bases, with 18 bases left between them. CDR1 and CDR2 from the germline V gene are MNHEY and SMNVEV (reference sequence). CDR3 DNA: TGTGCCAGCAGTTTATCGATAGGGAACAGGGAGGGAGCTTTCTTT. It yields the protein CASSLSIGNREGAFF.

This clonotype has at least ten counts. CDR3 in amino acids: CASSDNRNYGYTF. The DNA of the CDR3 is TGTGCCAGCAGCGACAACCGGAACTATGGCTACACCTTC. J is TRBJ1-2 and V is TRBV9, with no clear D. The CDR3 contains 13 residues. Deletions cut 3 bases from V and 2 bases from J, with 8 bases between. Germline V lookup: CDR1 SGDLS, CDR2 YYNGEE.

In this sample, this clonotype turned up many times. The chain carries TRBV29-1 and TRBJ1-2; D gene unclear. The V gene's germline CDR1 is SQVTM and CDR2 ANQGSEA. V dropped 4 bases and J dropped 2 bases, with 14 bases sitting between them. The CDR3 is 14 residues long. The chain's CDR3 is CSVAPRVGNYGYTF. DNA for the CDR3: TGCAGCGTTGCCCCGAGGGTGGGCAACTATGGCTACACCTTC. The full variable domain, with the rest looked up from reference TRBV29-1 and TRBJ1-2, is SAVISQKPSRDICQRGTSLTIQCQVDSQVTMMFWYRQQPGQSLTLIATANQGSEATYESGFVIDKFPISRPNLTFSTLTVSNMSPEDSSIYLCSVAPRVGNYGYTFGSGTRLTVV.

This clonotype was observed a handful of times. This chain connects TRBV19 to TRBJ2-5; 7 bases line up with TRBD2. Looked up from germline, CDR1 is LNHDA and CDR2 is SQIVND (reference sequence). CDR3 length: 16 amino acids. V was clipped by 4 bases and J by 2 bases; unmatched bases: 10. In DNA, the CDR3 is TGTGCCAGTAGTACCCAGCCGACTAGCAGACAAGAGACCCAGTACTTC. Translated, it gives CASSTQPTSRQETQYF.

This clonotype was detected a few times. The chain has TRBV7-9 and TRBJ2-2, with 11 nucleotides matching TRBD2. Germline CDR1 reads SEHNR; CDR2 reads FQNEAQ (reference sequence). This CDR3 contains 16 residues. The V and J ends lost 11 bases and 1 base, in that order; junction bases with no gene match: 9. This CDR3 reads CAFGETSGVNTGELFF. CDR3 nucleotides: TGTGCCTTCGGGGAGACTAGCGGGGTGAACACCGGGGAGCTGTTTTTT. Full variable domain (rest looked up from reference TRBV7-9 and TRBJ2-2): DTGVSQNPRHKITKRGQNVTFRCDPISEHNRLYWYRQTLGQGPEFLTYFQNEAQLEKSRLLSDRFSAERPKGSFSTLEIQRTEQGDSAMYLCAFGETSGVNTGELFFGEGSRLTVL.

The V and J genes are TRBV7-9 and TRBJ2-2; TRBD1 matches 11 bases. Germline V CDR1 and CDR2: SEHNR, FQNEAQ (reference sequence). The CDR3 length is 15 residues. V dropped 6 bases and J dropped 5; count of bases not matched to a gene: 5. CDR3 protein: CASRRTGGITGELFF. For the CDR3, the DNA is TGTGCCAGCAGGAGGACAGGGGGCATTACCGGGGAGCTGTTTTTT.

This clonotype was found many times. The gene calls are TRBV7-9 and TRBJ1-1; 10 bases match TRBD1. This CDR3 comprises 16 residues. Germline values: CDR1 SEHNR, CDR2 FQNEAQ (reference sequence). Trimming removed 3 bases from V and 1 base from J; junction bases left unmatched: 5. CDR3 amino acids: CASSLTGGAGNTEAFF. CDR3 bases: TGTGCCAGCAGCTTGACAGGGGGCGCAGGGAACACTGAAGCTTTCTTT.

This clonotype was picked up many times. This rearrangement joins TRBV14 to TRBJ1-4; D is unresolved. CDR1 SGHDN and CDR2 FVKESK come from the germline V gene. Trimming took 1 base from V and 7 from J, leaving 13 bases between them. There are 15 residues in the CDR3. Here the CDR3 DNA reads TGTGCCAGCAGCCAAGTCTCGGGGTTCTCTGAAAAACTGTTTTTT. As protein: CASSQVSGFSEKLFF. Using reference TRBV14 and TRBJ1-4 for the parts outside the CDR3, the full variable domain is EAGVTQFPSHSVIEKGQTVTLRCDPISGHDNLYWYRRVMGKEIKFLLHFVKESKQDESGMPNNRFLAERTGGTYSTLKVQPAELEDSGVYFCASSQVSGFSEKLFFGSGTQLSVL.

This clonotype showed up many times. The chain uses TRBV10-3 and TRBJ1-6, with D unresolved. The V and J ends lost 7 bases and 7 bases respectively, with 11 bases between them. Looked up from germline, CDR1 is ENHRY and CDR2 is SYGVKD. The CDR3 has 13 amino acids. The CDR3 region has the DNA TGTGCCATCAAGGCTCGGGGAAATTCACCCCTCCACTTT. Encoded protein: CAIKARGNSPLHF.

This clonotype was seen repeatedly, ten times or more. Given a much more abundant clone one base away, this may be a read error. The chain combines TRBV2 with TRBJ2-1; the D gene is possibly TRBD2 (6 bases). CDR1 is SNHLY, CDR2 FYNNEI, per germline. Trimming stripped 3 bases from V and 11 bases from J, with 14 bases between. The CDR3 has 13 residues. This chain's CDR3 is CASSDGGLDKQFF. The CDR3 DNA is TGTGCCAGCAGTGATGGGGGGTTGGATAAGCAGTTCTTC.